The clone carrying this T cell receptor beta chain counts as medium-sized (0.01 to 0.1%). Its target is not known. Points from the study as a whole: Naive CD4+ cells shared around an eighth of tumor Treg sequences. In terms of TCR gene usage, tumor memory CD4+ T cells clustered together with blood and lymph node memory CD4+ cells, as well as with lymph node naive CD4+ cells. Tumor Tregs overlapped most with tumor, then blood, naive CD4+ cells.

The TRBV12-4/TRBJ1-2 clonotypes were amplified using barcode primers with ligated adaptors. TCRdb used MiXCR to reprocess the multiplex PCR reads, holding one entry per CDR3 protein. Among 2,200 or so distinct CDR3 sequences listed, 1.1% were seen once. Cells sorted as Tregs were CD4+, CD25+ and CD127-/low. CDR3 length equals 13 residues. V lost 1 base, J lost 6 bases, and 9 bases lay in between. The TCR comes from a female donor with breast cancer. The sequencing sample was made of tumor-infiltrating Tregs sorted from the breast tumor. The chain uses TRBV12-3 or TRBV12-4 and TRBJ1-2, with D possibly matching TRBD1 (5 bases). CDR3 sequence reads: CASSLVRQNGYTF. In nucleotides, the CDR3 is TGTGCCAGCAGTTTAGTCCGACAGAATGGCTACACCTTC.